This T cell receptor (beta chain) is drawn from a study of blood T cell repertoires in COVID-19. Original methodology: Quantification of nucleated cells was approximated via reference gene primer amplification. The repertoire was sequenced with immunoSEQ multiplex PCR; TCRdb's copy has only in-frame clones and lacks some. V and J calls and clone size are as listed in that table; D and trimming were resolved from the DNA. The sample includes under 80,000 clones, about 80% of them seen just once. In regard to this clone: Other nucleotide sequences from this sample produce the same CDR3.

The germline V gene has CDR1 SGHTA and CDR2 FQGNSA. V was pared by 5 bases and J by 8 bases, with 8 bases of the junction left unmatched. The CDR3 sequence is 15 residues long. The specimen was peripheral blood. This clonotype originated in a man of 80 years or more with acute or convalescent COVID-19. This chain joins TRBV7-2 and TRBJ1-4; the match to TRBD1 covers 10 bases. The CDR3 reads CASSLRDRGFEKLFF. In nucleotides, the CDR3 is TGTGCCAGCAGCCTAAGGGACAGGGGTTTCGAAAAACTGTTTTTT.